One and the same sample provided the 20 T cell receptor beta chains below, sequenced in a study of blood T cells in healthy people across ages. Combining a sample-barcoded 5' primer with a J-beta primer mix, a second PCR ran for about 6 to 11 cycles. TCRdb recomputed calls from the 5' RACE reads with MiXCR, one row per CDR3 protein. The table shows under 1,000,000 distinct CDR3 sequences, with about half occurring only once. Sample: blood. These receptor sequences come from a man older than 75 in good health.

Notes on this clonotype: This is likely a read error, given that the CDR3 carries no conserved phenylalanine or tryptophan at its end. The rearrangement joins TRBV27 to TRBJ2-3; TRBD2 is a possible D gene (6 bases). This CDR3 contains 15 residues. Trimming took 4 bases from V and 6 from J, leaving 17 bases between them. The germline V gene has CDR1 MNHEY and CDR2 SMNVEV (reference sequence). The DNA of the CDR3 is TGTGCCAGCAGTTCCGCGGGACGGTCCGGGGATACGCAGTATGTT. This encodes CASSSAGRSGDTQYV.

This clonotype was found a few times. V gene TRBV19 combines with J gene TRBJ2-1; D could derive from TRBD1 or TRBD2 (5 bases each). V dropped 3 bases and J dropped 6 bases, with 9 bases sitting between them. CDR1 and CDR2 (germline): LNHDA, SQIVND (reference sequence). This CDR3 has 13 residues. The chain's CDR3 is CASSIRDANEQFF. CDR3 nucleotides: TGTGCCAGTAGTATCCGGGACGCCAATGAGCAGTTCTTC.

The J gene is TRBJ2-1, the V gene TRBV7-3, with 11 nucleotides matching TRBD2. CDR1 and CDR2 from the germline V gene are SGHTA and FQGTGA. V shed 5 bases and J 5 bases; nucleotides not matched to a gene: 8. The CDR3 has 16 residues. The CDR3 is CASSARTSGRDNEQFF. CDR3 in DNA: TGTGCCAGCAGCGCAAGGACTAGCGGGCGCGACAATGAGCAGTTCTTC. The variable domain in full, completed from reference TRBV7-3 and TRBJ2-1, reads GAGVSQTPSNKVTEKGKYVELRCDPISGHTALYWYRQSLGQGPEFLIYFQGTGAADDSGLPNDRFFAVRPEGSVSTLKIQRTERGDSAVYLCASSARTSGRDNEQFFGPGTRLTVL.

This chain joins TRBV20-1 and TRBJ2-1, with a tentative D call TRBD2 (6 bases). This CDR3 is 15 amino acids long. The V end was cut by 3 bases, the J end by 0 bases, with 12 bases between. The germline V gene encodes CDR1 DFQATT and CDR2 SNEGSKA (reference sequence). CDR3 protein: CSASGDLSSYNEQFF. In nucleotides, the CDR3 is TGCAGTGCTAGTGGGGACTTGAGCTCCTACAATGAGCAGTTCTTC.

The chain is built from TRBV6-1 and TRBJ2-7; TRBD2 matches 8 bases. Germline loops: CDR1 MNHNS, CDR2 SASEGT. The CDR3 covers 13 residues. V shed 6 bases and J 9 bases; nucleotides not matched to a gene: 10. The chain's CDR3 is CASRGTSWRGQYF. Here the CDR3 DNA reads TGTGCCAGCAGGGGGACTAGTTGGCGGGGGCAGTACTTC.

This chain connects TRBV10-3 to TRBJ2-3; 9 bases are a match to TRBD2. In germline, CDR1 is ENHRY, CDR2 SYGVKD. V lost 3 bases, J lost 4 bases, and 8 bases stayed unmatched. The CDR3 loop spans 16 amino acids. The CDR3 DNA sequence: TGTGCCATCAGTGACAGACTAGCGGAAGGGTCAGATACGCAGTATTTT. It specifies CAISDRLAEGSDTQYF.

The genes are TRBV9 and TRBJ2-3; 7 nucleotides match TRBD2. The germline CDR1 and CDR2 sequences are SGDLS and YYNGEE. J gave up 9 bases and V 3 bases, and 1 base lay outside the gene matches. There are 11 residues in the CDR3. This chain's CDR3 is CASSDGGTQYF. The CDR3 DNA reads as TGTGCCAGCAGCGACGGGGGGACGCAGTATTTT.

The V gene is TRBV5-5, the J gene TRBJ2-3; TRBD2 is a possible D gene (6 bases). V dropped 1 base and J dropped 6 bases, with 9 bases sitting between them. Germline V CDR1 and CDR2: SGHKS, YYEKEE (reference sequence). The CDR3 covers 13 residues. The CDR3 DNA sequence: TGTGCCAGCAGCTTGTCTAGCGATGATACGCAGTATTTT. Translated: CASSLSSDDTQYF.

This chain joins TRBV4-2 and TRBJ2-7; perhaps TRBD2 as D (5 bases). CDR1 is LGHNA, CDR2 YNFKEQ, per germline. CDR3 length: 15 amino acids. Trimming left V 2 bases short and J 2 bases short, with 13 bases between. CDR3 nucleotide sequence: TGTGCCAGCAGCCAACTCCGGGAAGCTACCTACGAGCAGTACTTC. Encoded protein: CASSQLREATYEQYF.

The CDR3 here is CASTNLGNEQYF. CDR3 sequence (DNA): TGTGCCAGCACCAATCTAGGGAATGAGCAGTACTTC. The V call is TRBV11-2, the J call TRBJ2-1; D unclear. The J call may be mistaken, given a closer DNA end match to TRBJ2-7. The CDR3 spans 12 residues. The germline gives CDR1 SGHAT, CDR2 FQNNGV.

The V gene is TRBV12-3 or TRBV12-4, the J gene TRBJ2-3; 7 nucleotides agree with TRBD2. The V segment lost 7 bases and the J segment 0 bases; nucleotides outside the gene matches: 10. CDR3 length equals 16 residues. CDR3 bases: TGTGCCAGCACTTCGTATTCTAGCGGAAGCACAGATACGCAGTATTTT. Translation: CASTSYSSGSTDTQYF.

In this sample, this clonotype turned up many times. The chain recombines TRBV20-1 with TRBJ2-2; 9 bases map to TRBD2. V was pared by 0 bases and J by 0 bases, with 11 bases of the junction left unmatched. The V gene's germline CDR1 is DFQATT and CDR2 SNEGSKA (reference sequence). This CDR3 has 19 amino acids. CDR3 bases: TGCAGTGCTAGAGATCAATTCCTAGCGGGACCGTCGAACACCGGGGAGCTGTTTTTT. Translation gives CSARDQFLAGPSNTGELFF.

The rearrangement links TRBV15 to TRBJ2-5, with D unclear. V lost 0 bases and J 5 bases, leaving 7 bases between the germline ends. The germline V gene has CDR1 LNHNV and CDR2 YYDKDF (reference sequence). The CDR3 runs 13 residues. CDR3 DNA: TGTGCCACCAGCAGAGATCTGTGGGAGACCCAGTACTTC. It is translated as CATSRDLWETQYF.

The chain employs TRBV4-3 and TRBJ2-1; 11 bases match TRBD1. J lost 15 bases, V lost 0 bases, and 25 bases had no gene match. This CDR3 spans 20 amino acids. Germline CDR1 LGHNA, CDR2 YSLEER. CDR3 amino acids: CASSQDGEDRGRRTVKTRFF. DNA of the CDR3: TGCGCCAGCAGCCAAGATGGAGAGGACAGGGGGCGGAGAACGGTAAAAACGAGGTTCTTC.

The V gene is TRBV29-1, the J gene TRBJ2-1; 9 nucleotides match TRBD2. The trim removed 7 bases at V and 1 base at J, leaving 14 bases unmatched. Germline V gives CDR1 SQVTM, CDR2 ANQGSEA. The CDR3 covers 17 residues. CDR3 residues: CSAETSGGGVSYNEQFF. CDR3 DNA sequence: TGCAGCGCGGAGACTAGCGGTGGAGGTGTATCCTACAATGAGCAGTTCTTC.

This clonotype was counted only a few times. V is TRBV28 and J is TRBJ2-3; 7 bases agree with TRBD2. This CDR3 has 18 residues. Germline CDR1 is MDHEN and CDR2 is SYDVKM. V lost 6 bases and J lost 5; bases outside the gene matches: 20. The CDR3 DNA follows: TGTGCCAGCAGCTATAGTTTAGGGCTAGCGGAAGTAGGAGATACGCAGTATTTT. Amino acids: CASSYSLGLAEVGDTQYF.

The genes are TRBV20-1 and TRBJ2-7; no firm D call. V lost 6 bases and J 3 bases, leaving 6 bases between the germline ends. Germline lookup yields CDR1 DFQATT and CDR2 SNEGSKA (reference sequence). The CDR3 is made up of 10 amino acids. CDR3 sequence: CSANHYEQYF. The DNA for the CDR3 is TGCAGTGCCAACCACTACGAGCAGTACTTC.

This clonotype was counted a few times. Here the CDR3 DNA reads TGTGCCAGCAAATACCGGACCTCCCGAGATACGCAGTATTTT. It specifies CASKYRTSRDTQYF. The chain has TRBV2 and TRBJ2-3; D ambiguous. Germline values: CDR1 SNHLY, CDR2 FYNNEI. V was clipped by 7 bases and J by 5 bases, with 16 bases between them. The CDR3 sequence is 14 residues long.

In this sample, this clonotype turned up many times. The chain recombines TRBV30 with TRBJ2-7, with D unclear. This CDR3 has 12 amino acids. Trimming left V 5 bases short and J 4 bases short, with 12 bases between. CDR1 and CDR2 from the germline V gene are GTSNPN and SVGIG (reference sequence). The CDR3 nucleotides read TGTGCCTGGGGAAGTACGATATACGAGCAGTACTTC. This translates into CAWGSTIYEQYF.

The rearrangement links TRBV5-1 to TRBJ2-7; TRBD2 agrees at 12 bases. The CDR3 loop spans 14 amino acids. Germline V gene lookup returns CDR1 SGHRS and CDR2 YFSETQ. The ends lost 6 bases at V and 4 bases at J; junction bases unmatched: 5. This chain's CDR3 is CASTQLAGGYEQYF. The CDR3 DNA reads TGCGCCAGCACCCAACTAGCGGGAGGTTACGAGCAGTACTTC.